The 7 T cell receptor beta chains below all came from one sample that was sequenced in a study of T cell changes during pregnancy in multiple sclerosis. Clones were read by immunoSEQ multiplex PCR, and TCRdb kept only the in-frame ones, dropping some. The table shows around 110,000 clones, with roughly 90% occurring only once. Sequences were derived from peripheral blood, sampled in the third trimester of pregnancy. The receptors originated from a female donor in good health, enrolled as a control in a pregnancy study.

The J gene is TRBJ1-3, the V gene TRBV11-3; TRBD1 is a possible D gene (5 bases). The CDR3 loop spans 15 amino acids. The germline V gene has CDR1 SGHNT and CDR2 YENEEA. Trimming stripped 5 bases from V and 1 base from J, with 12 bases between. In nucleotides, the CDR3 is TGTGCCAGCAGCGCGAGAGACAGATCTGGAAACACCATATATTTT. Translating it yields CASSARDRSGNTIYF.

The rearrangement links TRBV6-1 to TRBJ2-7; weak D call: TRBD2 (5 bases). V was trimmed by 4 bases and J by 3 bases, leaving 13 bases between them. The CDR3 is made up of 14 amino acids. Per the germline V gene, CDR1 is MNHNS and CDR2 is SASEGT. The chain's CDR3 is CASSVTGFGYEQYF. CDR3 in DNA: TGTGCCAGCAGTGTAACGGGGTTCGGCTACGAGCAGTACTTC.

This rearrangement joins TRBV11-2 to TRBJ1-2, with D possibly being TRBD1 (6 bases). Trimming cost V 3 bases and J 1 base, with 12 bases left between them. Germline CDR1 is SGHAT and CDR2 is FQNNGV. CDR3 length equals 15 residues. CDR3 DNA sequence: TGTGCCAGCAGCTTGGGTCAGGGGAATAACTATGGCTACACCTTC. Its protein is CASSLGQGNNYGYTF. The whole variable domain, remainder taken from reference TRBV11-2 and TRBJ1-2, is EAGVAQSPRYKIIEKRQSVAFWCNPISGHATLYWYQQILGQGPKLLIQFQNNGVVDDSQLPKDRFSAERLKGVDSTLKIQPAKLEDSAVYLCASSLGQGNNYGYTFGSGTRLTVV.

The chain couples TRBV7-3 to TRBJ2-7, with D tentatively TRBD1 (6 bases). The CDR3 runs to 15 residues. Germline lookup yields CDR1 SGHTA and CDR2 FQGTGA. The ends were cut back, 2 bases at V and 3 bases at J, with 14 bases in the middle. The DNA of the CDR3 is TGTGCCAGCAGCTTACAAACAGGGCCGATCTACGAGCAGTACTTC. Its protein product is CASSLQTGPIYEQYF.

The chain is built from TRBV5-4 and TRBJ2-7; 9 bases are shared with TRBD2. The CDR3 consists of 14 residues. After removal of 4 bases from V and 4 bases from J, the junction contained 6 bases not matched to a gene. Looked up from germline, CDR1 is SGHNT and CDR2 is YYREEE (reference sequence). DNA for the CDR3: TGTGCCAGCAGCCCAGCGGGGGGCCCATACGAGCAGTACTTC. Translated: CASSPAGGPYEQYF.

In DNA, the CDR3 is TGTGCCTGGAGTGTATTATTTAGGCCAGGGGAGTCTGAAGCTTTCTTT. Its protein is CAWSVLFRPGESEAFF. The chain couples TRBV30 to TRBJ1-1; possible D gene TRBD1, 6 bases. V lost 0 bases and J lost 6, with 20 bases in between. The CDR3 is 16 residues long. Germline-derived CDR1 and CDR2 are GTSNPN and SVGIG (reference sequence).

The V and J genes are TRBV9 and TRBJ1-6; D remains ambiguous. The CDR3 sequence is 13 residues long. Trimming removed 0 bases at V and 12 bases at J, with 10 bases between. Germline V lookup: CDR1 SGDLS, CDR2 YYNGEE. The CDR3: CASSVEGGEPLHF. CDR3 bases: TGTGCCAGCAGCGTAGAGGGCGGGGAACCCCTCCACTTT.